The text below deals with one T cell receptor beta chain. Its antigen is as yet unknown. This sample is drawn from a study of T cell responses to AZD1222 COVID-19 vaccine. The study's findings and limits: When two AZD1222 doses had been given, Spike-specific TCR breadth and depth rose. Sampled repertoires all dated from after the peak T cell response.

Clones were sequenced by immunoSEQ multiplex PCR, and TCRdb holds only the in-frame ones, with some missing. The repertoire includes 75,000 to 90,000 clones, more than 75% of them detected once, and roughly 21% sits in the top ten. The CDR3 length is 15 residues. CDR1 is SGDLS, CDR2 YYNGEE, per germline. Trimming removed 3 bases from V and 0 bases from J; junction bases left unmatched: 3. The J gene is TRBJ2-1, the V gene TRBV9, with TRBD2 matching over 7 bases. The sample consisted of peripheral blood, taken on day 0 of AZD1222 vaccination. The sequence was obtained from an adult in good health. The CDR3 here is CASSATSVSYNEQFF. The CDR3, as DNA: TGTGCCAGCAGCGCAACTAGCGTCTCCTACAATGAGCAGTTCTTC.